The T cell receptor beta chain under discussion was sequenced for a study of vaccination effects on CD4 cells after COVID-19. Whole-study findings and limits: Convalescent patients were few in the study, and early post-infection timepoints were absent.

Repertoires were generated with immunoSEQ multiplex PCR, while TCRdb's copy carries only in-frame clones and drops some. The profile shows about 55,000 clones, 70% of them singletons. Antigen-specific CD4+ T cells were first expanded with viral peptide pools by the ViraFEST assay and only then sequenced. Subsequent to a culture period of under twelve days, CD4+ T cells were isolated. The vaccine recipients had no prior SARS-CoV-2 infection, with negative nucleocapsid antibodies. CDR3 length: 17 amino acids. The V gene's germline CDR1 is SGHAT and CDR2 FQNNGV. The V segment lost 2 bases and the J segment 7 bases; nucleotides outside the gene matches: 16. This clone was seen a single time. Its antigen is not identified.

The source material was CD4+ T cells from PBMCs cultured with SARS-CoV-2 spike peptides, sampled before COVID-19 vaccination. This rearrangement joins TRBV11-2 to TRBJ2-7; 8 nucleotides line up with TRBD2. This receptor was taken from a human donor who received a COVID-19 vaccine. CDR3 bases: TGTGCCAGCAGCTTATTCGGATTGGGGTGGACTAGCAATGAGCAGTACTTC. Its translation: CASSLFGLGWTSNEQYF.